The 2 T cell receptor beta chains below all came from one sample that was sequenced in a study of blood T cell repertoires in COVID-19. Using immunoSEQ multiplex PCR, the repertoire was profiled, and TCRdb retains in-frame clones only, with some absent. The sample has 200,000 to 250,000 clones; 83% are singletons. The sequencing input was peripheral blood. The receptors were sampled from a woman aged 25-40 years with COVID-19, enrolled during active disease.

This clone turned up a few times. The V gene is TRBV6-2 or TRBV6-3, the J gene TRBJ2-7; the D gene is possibly TRBD2 (7 bases). V was clipped by 0 bases and J by 2 bases, with 14 bases between them. The CDR3 has 16 amino acids. Germline CDR1 MNHEY, CDR2 SVGEGT. The CDR3: CASSYSTTGGPYEQYF. CDR3 nucleotide sequence: TGTGCCAGCAGTTACTCGACAACGGGGGGCCCCTACGAGCAGTACTTC.

The CDR3 nucleotides read TGTGCCAGCAGCCCGGGACTAGCGGGGGGGCCAGGGGTGGATACGCAGTATTTT. It specifies CASSPGLAGGPGVDTQYF. V is TRBV5-4 and J is TRBJ2-3, with TRBD2 matching over 16 bases. CDR3 length equals 18 residues. Losses at the gene ends were 4 bases for V and 6 bases for J; bases not matched to a gene: 11. From germline, CDR1 is SGHNT and CDR2 YYREEE (reference sequence). Supplemented by reference TRBV5-4 and TRBJ2-3, the full variable domain reads ETGVTQSPTHLIKTRGQQVTLRCSSQSGHNTVSWYQQALGQGPQFIFQYYREEENGRGNFPPRFSGLQFPNYSSELNVNALELDDSALYLCASSPGLAGGPGVDTQYFGPGTRLTVL.